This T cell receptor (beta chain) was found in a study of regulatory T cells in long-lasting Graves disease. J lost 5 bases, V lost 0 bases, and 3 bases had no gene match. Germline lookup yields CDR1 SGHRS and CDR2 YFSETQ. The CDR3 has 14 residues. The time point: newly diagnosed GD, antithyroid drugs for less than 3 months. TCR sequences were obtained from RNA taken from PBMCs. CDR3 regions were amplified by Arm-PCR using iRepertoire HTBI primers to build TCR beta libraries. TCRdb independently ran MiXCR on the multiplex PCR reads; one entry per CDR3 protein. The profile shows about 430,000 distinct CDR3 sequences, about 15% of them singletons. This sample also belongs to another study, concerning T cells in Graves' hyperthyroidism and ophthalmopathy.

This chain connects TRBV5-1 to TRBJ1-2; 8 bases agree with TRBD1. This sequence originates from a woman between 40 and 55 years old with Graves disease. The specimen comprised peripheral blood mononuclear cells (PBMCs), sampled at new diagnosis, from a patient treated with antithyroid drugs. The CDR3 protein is CASSLGGQAYGYTF. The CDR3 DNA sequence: TGCGCCAGCAGCTTGGGGGGACAGGCGTATGGCTACACCTTC.